One and the same sample provided the 6 T cell receptor beta chains below, sequenced in a study of preoperative IRX-2 immunotherapy in early breast cancer. Sequenced by immunoSEQ multiplex PCR; TCRdb stores in-frame clones only, minus some. This table holds 20,000 to 25,000 clones, about 90% found once. As for treatment: preoperative locoregional IRX-2 cytokine immunotherapy. The input for sequencing was tumor tissue, taken after IRX-2 immunotherapy. These receptors all stem from a human donor with breast cancer.

In DNA, the CDR3 is TGTGCCAGCAGTTACCAAGAGGGACACCGCAATTCACCCCTCCACTTT. Translating it yields CASSYQEGHRNSPLHF. This chain joins TRBV6-5 and TRBJ1-6; D is perhaps TRBD1 (6 bases). The germline V gene encodes CDR1 MNHEY and CDR2 SVGAGI. CDR3 length: 16 amino acids. V lost 2 bases, J lost 7 bases, and 15 bases lay in between.

The rearrangement links TRBV5-5 to TRBJ1-2; tentatively, D is TRBD1 (5 bases). V was clipped by 0 bases and J by 6 bases, with 18 bases between them. The CDR3 spans 16 residues. CDR1 and CDR2 (germline): SGHKS, YYEKEE (reference sequence). The CDR3 DNA reads TGTGCCAGCAGCTTGGGGCTCGCCAGGGAGGGTGATGGCTACACCTTC. Protein sequence: CASSLGLAREGDGYTF.

This chain links TRBV6-5 with TRBJ1-4; 9 positions agree with TRBD1. Per germline, CDR1 MNHEY and CDR2 SVGAGI. The CDR3 runs to 15 residues. V shed 7 bases and J 8 bases; nucleotides not matched to a gene: 11. CDR3 sequence reads: CASKQPGQGSEKLFF. The DNA for the CDR3 is TGTGCCAGCAAGCAACCGGGACAGGGTTCAGAAAAACTGTTTTTT.

Only a few counts were recorded for this clone. The rearrangement links TRBV2 to TRBJ2-2, with unresolved D. Germline lookup yields CDR1 SNHLY and CDR2 FYNNEI. V lost 5 bases and J lost 6, with 13 bases in between. The CDR3 has 14 amino acids. The CDR3 coding sequence is TGTGCCAGCAGTCCCATCAGAACGTCCGGGGAGCTGTTTTTT. It encodes CASSPIRTSGELFF. The variable domain in full, completed from reference TRBV2 and TRBJ2-2, reads EPEVTQTPSHQVTQMGQEVILRCVPISNHLYFYWYRQILGQKVEFLVSFYNNEISEKSEIFDDQFSVERPDGSNFTLKIRSTKLEDSAMYFCASSPIRTSGELFFGEGSRLTVL.

The rearrangement uses TRBV19 and TRBJ1-2; 12 nucleotides align to TRBD1. There are 18 residues in the CDR3. Losses at the gene ends were 6 bases for V and 5 bases for J; bases not matched to a gene: 16. Germline V gives CDR1 LNHDA, CDR2 SQIVND (reference sequence). CDR3 nucleotides: TGTGCCAGTAGCACCGGGGGGGACAGGGGGCGCCTAGGGTATGGCTACACCTTC. Translated: CASSTGGDRGRLGYGYTF.

The rearrangement links TRBV5-5 to TRBJ1-4; tentative D call: TRBD1 (5 bases). CDR3 length equals 14 residues. Germline V gene data show CDR1 as SGHKS and CDR2 as YYEKEE (reference sequence). Trimming shortened V by 4 bases and J by 3 bases, and 10 bases separated the two germline ends. The CDR3 spells CASSAGGPNEKLFF. The CDR3 DNA follows: TGTGCCAGCAGCGCGGGGGGACCTAATGAAAAACTGTTTTTT.